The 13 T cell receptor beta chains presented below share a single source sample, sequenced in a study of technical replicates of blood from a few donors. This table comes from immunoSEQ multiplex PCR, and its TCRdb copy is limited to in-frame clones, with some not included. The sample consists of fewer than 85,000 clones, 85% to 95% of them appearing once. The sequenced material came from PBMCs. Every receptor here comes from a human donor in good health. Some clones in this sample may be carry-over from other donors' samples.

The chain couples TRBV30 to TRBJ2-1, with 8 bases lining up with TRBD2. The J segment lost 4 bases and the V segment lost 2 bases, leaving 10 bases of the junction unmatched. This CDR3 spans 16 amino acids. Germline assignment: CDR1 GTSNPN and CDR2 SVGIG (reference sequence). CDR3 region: CAWSSLLAEVYNEQFF. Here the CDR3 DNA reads TGTGCCTGGAGTTCCCTACTAGCGGAAGTTTACAATGAGCAGTTCTTC.

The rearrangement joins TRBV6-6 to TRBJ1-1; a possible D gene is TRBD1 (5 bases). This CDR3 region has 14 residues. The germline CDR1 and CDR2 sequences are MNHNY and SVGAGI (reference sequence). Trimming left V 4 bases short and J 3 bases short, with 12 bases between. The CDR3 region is CASSSGGTHTEAFF. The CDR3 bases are TGTGCCAGCAGTTCGGGGGGTACCCACACTGAAGCTTTCTTT.

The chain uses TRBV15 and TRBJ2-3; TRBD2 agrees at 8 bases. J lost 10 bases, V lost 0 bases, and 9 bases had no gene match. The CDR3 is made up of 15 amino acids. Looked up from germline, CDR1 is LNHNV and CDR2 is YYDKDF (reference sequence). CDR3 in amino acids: CATSRDLVAGTPQYF. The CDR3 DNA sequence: TGTGCCACCAGCAGAGATCTGGTAGCGGGGACGCCGCAGTATTTT.

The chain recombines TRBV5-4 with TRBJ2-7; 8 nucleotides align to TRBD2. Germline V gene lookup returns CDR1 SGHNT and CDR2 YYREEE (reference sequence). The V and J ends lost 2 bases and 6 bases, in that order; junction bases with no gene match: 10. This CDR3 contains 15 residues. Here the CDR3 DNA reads TGTGCCAGCAGCTTTAGTTACGGGGGGGTGGGCGAGCAGTACTTC. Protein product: CASSFSYGGVGEQYF.

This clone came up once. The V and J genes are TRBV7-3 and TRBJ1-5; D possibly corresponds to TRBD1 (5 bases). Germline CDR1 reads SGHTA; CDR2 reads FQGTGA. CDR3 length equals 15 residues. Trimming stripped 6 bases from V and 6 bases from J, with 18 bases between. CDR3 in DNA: TGTGCCAGCAGACATTACGGGACTTTTCGTCAGCCCCAGCATTTT. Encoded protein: CASRHYGTFRQPQHF.

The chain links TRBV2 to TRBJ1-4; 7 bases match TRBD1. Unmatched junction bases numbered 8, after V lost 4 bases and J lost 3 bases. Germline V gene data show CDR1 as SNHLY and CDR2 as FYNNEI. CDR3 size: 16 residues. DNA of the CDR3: TGTGCCAGCAGTGCCTTGTCGACAGGGCCTAATGAAAAACTGTTTTTT. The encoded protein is CASSALSTGPNEKLFF.

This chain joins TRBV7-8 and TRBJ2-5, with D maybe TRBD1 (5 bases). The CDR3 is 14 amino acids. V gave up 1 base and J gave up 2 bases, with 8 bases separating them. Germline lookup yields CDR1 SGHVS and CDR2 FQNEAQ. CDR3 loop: CASSLVGVQETQYF. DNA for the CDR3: TGTGCCAGCAGCTTAGTAGGGGTACAAGAGACCCAGTACTTC.

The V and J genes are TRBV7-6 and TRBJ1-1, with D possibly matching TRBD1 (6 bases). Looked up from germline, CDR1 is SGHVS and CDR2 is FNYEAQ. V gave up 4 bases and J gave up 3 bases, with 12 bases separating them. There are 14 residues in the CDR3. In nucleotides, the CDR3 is TGTGCCAGCAGCTATCGGGGGGGCGACACTGAAGCTTTCTTT. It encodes CASSYRGGDTEAFF.

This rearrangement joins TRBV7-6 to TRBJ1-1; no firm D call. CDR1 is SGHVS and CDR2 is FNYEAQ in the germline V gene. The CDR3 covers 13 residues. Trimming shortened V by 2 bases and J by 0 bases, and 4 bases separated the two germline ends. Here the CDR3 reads CASSLSVNTEAFF. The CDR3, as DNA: TGTGCCAGCAGCTTATCGGTGAACACTGAAGCTTTCTTT.

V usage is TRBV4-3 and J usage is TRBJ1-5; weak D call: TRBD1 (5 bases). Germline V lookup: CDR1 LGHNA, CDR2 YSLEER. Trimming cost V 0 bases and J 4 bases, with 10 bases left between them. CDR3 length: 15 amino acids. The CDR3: CASSQEGGRNQPQHF. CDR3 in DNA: TGCGCCAGCAGCCAAGAGGGGGGAAGGAATCAGCCCCAGCATTTT.

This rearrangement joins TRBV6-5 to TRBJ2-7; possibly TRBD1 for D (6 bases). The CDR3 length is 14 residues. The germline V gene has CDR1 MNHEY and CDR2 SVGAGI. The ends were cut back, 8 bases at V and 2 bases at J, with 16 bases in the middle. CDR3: CASRISTGPYEQYF. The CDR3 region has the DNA TGTGCCAGCCGGATAAGTACAGGGCCCTACGAGCAGTACTTC.

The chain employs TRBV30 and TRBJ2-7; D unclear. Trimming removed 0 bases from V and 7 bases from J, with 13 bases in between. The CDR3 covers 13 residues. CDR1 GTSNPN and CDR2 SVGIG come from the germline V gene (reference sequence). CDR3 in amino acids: CAWSVGLAGEQYF. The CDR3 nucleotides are TGTGCCTGGAGTGTAGGCTTGGCCGGGGAGCAGTACTTC.

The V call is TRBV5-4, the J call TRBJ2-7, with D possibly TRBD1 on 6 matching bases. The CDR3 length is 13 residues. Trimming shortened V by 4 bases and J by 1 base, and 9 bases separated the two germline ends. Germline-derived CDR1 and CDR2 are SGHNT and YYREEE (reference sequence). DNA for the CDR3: TGTGCCAGCAGCGCGGACAGTTCCTACGAGCAGTACTTC. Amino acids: CASSADSSYEQYF.